This T cell receptor beta chain was found in a study of glioma-infiltrating T cells. The germline CDR1 and CDR2 sequences are MNHEY and SVGEGT. The V and J ends lost 2 bases and 5 bases respectively, with 4 bases between them. CDR3 length: 12 residues. TCR alpha and beta CDR3 regions were amplified from RNA using iRepertoire nested multiplex PCR. For one-step reverse transcription and amplification, 100-400 ng of tissue mRNA or PBMC total RNA was used. One entry per CDR3 protein, called by TCRdb with MiXCR from the multiplex PCR reads. The table has fewer than 7,500 distinct CDR3 sequences, 40% to 45% seen once; the top ten hold roughly 24%.

J is TRBJ2-1 and V is TRBV6-2 or TRBV6-3, with no clear D. The sequence was obtained from a human donor with low-grade glioma or glioblastoma, undergoing nonglioma brain surgery, or in good health (not recorded which). Sequenced input: glioma tissue, nonneoplastic brain tissue, or PBMCs (not recorded which). DNA of the CDR3: TGTGCCAGCAGTTACCTCAACAATGAGCAGTTCTTC. Protein: CASSYLNNEQFF.